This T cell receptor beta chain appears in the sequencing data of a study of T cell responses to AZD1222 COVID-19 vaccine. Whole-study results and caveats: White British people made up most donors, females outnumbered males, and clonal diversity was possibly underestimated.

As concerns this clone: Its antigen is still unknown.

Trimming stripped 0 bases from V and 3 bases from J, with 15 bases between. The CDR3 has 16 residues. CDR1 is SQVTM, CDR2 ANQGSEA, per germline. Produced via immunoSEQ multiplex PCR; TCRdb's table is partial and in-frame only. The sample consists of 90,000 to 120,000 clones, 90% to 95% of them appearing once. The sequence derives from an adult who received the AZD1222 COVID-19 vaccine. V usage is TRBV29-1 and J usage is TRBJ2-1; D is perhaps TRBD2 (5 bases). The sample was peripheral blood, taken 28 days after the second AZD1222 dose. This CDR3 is CSVEDRGVGIYNEQFF. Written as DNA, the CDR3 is TGCAGCGTTGAAGATCGGGGTGTGGGGATCTACAATGAGCAGTTCTTC.